The 27 T cell receptor beta chains listed next were all sequenced from one sample in a study of shared clonotypes between healthy human individuals (dated by TCRdb to the early 2020s). The receptor library was made with the immunoSEQ multiplex PCR assay. Here the immuneACCESS table is served through TCRdb, limited to in-frame sequences with V and J called. Missing clones are a known gap in these copies; in checked studies unresolved V genes cover under half, and the rest lacks a known reason. The sample data list roughly 1,600,000 clones, and around 98.5% of these were observed just once. In total, the top ten clones hold over 0.3% of the sample. The sequencing input was naive CD4+ T cells sorted from blood. Reading the label with the study, this specimen's cell subset or site is: CD45RA+ positively selected. These receptors were taken from a man aged 25-40 years in good health.

Only one count was recorded for this clone. The rearrangement joins TRBV11-2 to TRBJ2-3; D is unclear. Germline assignment: CDR1 SGHAT and CDR2 FQNNGV. The CDR3 totals 13 residues. Trimming left V 5 bases short and J 8 bases short, with 14 bases between. The CDR3 is CASSPSLLVTQYF. Here the CDR3 DNA reads TGTGCCAGCAGCCCCTCTCTTCTTGTTACGCAGTATTTT. The full variable domain, in which reference TRBV11-2 and TRBJ2-3 provide the parts outside the CDR3, is EAGVAQSPRYKIIEKRQSVAFWCNPISGHATLYWYQQILGQGPKLLIQFQNNGVVDDSQLPKDRFSAERLKGVDSTLKIQPAKLEDSAVYLCASSPSLLVTQYFGPGTRLTVL.

The genes are TRBV6-1 and TRBJ2-7, with D maybe TRBD1 (5 bases). CDR1 and CDR2 from the germline V gene are MNHNS and SASEGT. Trimming left V 6 bases short and J 3 bases short, with 12 bases between. This CDR3 region has 13 residues. The CDR3: CASRATGIYEQYF. DNA for the CDR3: TGTGCCAGCAGGGCCACAGGTATCTACGAGCAGTACTTC.

The chain links TRBV6-1 to TRBJ2-3; TRBD2 might be the D (5 bases). Germline loops: CDR1 MNHNS, CDR2 SASEGT. Trimming stripped 4 bases from V and 0 bases from J, with 17 bases between. There are 17 residues in the CDR3. The CDR3 spells CASSVNPRGSSTDTQYF. The CDR3 coding sequence is TGTGCCAGCAGTGTTAACCCCCGGGGTTCTAGCACAGATACGCAGTATTTT.

V and J are TRBV6-1 and TRBJ2-3; D call uncertain. Germline CDR1 MNHNS, CDR2 SASEGT. V was trimmed by 6 bases and J by 5 bases, leaving 15 bases between them. CDR3 length: 14 amino acids. CDR3 in DNA: TGTGCCAGCAGCTTGGGCCTCCCTGGAGATACGCAGTATTTT. This encodes CASSLGLPGDTQYF.

Only one count was recorded for this clone. Within the sample, other DNA sequences also encode this same CDR3. The J gene is TRBJ2-2, the V gene TRBV6-4; TRBD1 agrees at 8 bases. The CDR3 covers 14 residues. Germline V gene lookup returns CDR1 MRHNA and CDR2 SNTAGT. V shed 6 bases, J shed 1 base, and the junction held 1 base outside the gene matches. CDR3 protein: CASRTGGNTGELFF. The CDR3 nucleotides read TGTGCCAGCAGAACAGGGGGGAACACCGGGGAGCTGTTTTTT.

The DNA for the CDR3 is TGCAGCCATAAACTAGCGGGAGGGCCTGGCTCCTACAATGAGCAGTTCTTC. The encoded protein is CSHKLAGGPGSYNEQFF. The chain couples TRBV29-1 to TRBJ2-1; 13 bases agree with TRBD2. The V segment lost 8 bases and the J segment 0 bases; nucleotides outside the gene matches: 10. From germline, CDR1 is SQVTM and CDR2 ANQGSEA. CDR3 size: 17 residues.

The rearrangement joins TRBV4-1 to TRBJ2-6; maybe TRBD1 (5 bases). In germline, CDR1 is MGHRA, CDR2 YSYEKL. This CDR3 comprises 21 residues. Trimming cost V 1 base and J 0 bases, with 22 bases left between them. The CDR3 coding sequence is TGCGCCAGCAGCCAAGTCGCCTCCAGGGAAGGACGGAGCTCTGGGGCCAACGTCCTGACTTTC. Translated, it gives CASSQVASREGRSSGANVLTF.

The rearrangement uses TRBV6-1 and TRBJ1-2; D call uncertain. Trimming stripped 7 bases from V and 3 bases from J, with 3 bases between. The CDR3 loop spans 10 amino acids. Germline V CDR1 and CDR2: MNHNS, SASEGT. Written as DNA, the CDR3 is TGTGCCAGCACCGACTATGGCTACACCTTC. Its protein is CASTDYGYTF.

The chain couples TRBV11-3 to TRBJ2-3, with D perhaps TRBD1 or TRBD2 (5 bases each). V shed 6 bases and J shed 5 bases, with 6 bases lying between them. The length of the CDR3 is 11 residues. Germline V gives CDR1 SGHNT, CDR2 YENEEA. The CDR3 is CASSGGDTQYF. CDR3 DNA sequence: TGTGCCAGCAGTGGGGGAGATACGCAGTATTTT.

The chain recombines TRBV28 with TRBJ1-1, with no clear D. Between the trimmed V and J ends, which lost 6 bases and 10 bases, there was a span of 15 bases. CDR3 size: 12 residues. CDR1 and CDR2 (germline): MDHEN, SYDVKM. This CDR3 reads CASRPPVSGAFF. The CDR3 nucleotides read TGTGCCAGCAGGCCCCCGGTTTCTGGAGCTTTCTTT.

This rearrangement joins TRBV7-6 to TRBJ1-2; D is unresolved. The CDR3 covers 16 residues. Trimming cost V 2 bases and J 3 bases, with 16 bases left between them. From germline, CDR1 is SGHVS and CDR2 FNYEAQ. The CDR3 DNA reads TGTGCCAGCAGCTTAAGACCGGCGGGCGGGGACTATGGCTACACCTTC. It translates to CASSLRPAGGDYGYTF. The entire variable domain, with the rest obtained from reference TRBV7-6 and TRBJ1-2, is as follows: GAGVSQSPRYKVTKRGQDVALRCDPISGHVSLYWYRQALGQGPEFLTYFNYEAQQDKSGLPNDRFSAERPEGSISTLTIQRTEQRDSAMYRCASSLRPAGGDYGYTFGSGTRLTVV.

In the case of this clone: Other DNA variants within this sample encode the same CDR3. The chain has TRBV29-1 and TRBJ1-2, with a weak D call TRBD1 (5 bases). Per germline, CDR1 SQVTM and CDR2 ANQGSEA. The CDR3 length is 11 residues. Trimming cost V 6 bases and J 4 bases, with 9 bases left between them. CDR3 amino acids: CSVGGGYGYTF. The CDR3 bases are TGCAGCGTCGGGGGAGGCTATGGCTACACCTTC. The full variable domain, rest sourced from reference TRBV29-1 and TRBJ1-2, is SAVISQKPSRDICQRGTSLTIQCQVDSQVTMMFWYRQQPGQSLTLIATANQGSEATYESGFVIDKFPISRPNLTFSTLTVSNMSPEDSSIYLCSVGGGYGYTFGSGTRLTVV.

This sequence joins TRBV30 and TRBJ2-5; the D is unclear. V was shortened by 4 bases and J by 5 bases, with 8 bases between the two germline ends. The CDR3 consists of 11 residues. Germline V gene data show CDR1 as GTSNPN and CDR2 as SVGIG (reference sequence). This chain's CDR3 is CAWKARETQYF. The CDR3 nucleotides are TGTGCCTGGAAGGCTCGGGAGACCCAGTACTTC.

The chain combines TRBV7-8 with TRBJ2-3; D tentatively reads TRBD1 or TRBD2 (5 bases each). The CDR3 has 18 residues. The V end lost 5 bases, the J end lost 1 base, and 22 bases lay between the germline ends. Germline V CDR1 and CDR2: SGHVS, FQNEAQ. CDR3 residues: CASSPAVLARGRTDTQYF. CDR3 coding DNA: TGTGCCAGCAGCCCCGCCGTGCTGGCGAGGGGTCGCACAGATACGCAGTATTTT. Using reference TRBV7-8 and TRBJ2-3 for the parts outside the CDR3, the full variable domain is GAGVSQSPRYKVAKRGQDVALRCDPISGHVSLFWYQQALGQGPEFLTYFQNEAQLDKSGLPSDRFFAERPEGSVSTLKIQRTQQEDSAVYLCASSPAVLARGRTDTQYFGPGTRLTVL.

The V call is TRBV18, the J call TRBJ2-6; TRBD1 is a possible D gene (6 bases). The CDR3 contains 16 residues. Trimming removed 4 bases from V and 1 base from J, with 11 bases in between. CDR1 and CDR2 (germline): KGHSH, LQKENI. The CDR3 protein is CASSRDISSGANVLTF. The DNA for the CDR3 is TGTGCCAGCTCACGGGACATTAGTTCTGGGGCCAACGTCCTGACTTTC.

Comment on this clone: Other nucleotide sequences from this sample produce the same CDR3. The chain employs TRBV29-1 and TRBJ2-5; TRBD2 aligns across 8 bases. CDR1 SQVTM and CDR2 ANQGSEA come from the germline V gene. V was pared by 4 bases and J by 5 bases, with 3 bases of the junction left unmatched. The CDR3 loop spans 12 amino acids. Here the CDR3 reads CSVAGGVETQYF. The CDR3 DNA reads as TGCAGCGTTGCCGGGGGGGTGGAGACCCAGTACTTC.

In regard to this clone: The same CDR3 arises from other DNA sequences in this sample as well. The J gene is TRBJ2-2, the V gene TRBV20-1; unclear D gene. Germline values: CDR1 DFQATT, CDR2 SNEGSKA (reference sequence). V dropped 3 bases and J dropped 6 bases, with 5 bases sitting between them. The length of the CDR3 is 11 residues. CDR3 region: CSARSSGELFF. The CDR3 nucleotides read TGCAGTGCTAGGTCATCCGGGGAGCTGTTTTTT.

J is TRBJ1-2 and V is TRBV5-4; maybe TRBD1 (5 bases). Trimming shortened V by 1 base and J by 4 bases, and 14 bases separated the two germline ends. Germline-derived CDR1 and CDR2 are SGHNT and YYREEE (reference sequence). The CDR3 has 15 amino acids. The CDR3, as DNA: TGTGCCAGCAGCTTGCGGGTCGAAGGGGTCTATGGCTACACCTTC. The encoded protein is CASSLRVEGVYGYTF.

The chain carries TRBV28 and TRBJ2-1, with 12 bases lining up with TRBD2. After removal of 1 base from V and 7 bases from J, the junction contained 8 bases not matched to a gene. The CDR3 runs to 17 residues. In germline, CDR1 is MDHEN, CDR2 SYDVKM. In DNA form, the CDR3 reads TGTGCCAGCAGTTTATCTTCGGTTACTAGCGGGGGGAATGAGCAGTTCTTC. Protein: CASSLSSVTSGGNEQFF.

The chain combines TRBV2 with TRBJ2-7, with a weak D call TRBD2 (6 bases). Trimming cost V 2 bases and J 6 bases, with 17 bases left between them. Germline CDR1 reads SNHLY; CDR2 reads FYNNEI. The CDR3 extends over 15 amino acids. CDR3 DNA: TGTGCCAGCAGTGAACGCGCGCCGGGACTCGCCGAGCAGTACTTC. Protein: CASSERAPGLAEQYF. Using reference TRBV2 and TRBJ2-7 for the parts outside the CDR3, the full variable domain is EPEVTQTPSHQVTQMGQEVILRCVPISNHLYFYWYRQILGQKVEFLVSFYNNEISEKSEIFDDQFSVERPDGSNFTLKIRSTKLEDSAMYFCASSERAPGLAEQYFGPGTRLTVT.

The genes are TRBV18 and TRBJ1-1; D call uncertain. The length of the CDR3 is 14 residues. With 2 bases removed from V and 1 base from J, the gap between germline ends came to 8 bases. Germline V CDR1 and CDR2: KGHSH, LQKENI. The DNA of the CDR3 is TGTGCCAGCTCACCAGAGGTGGGGAACACTGAAGCTTTCTTT. The encoded protein is CASSPEVGNTEAFF.

This sequence joins TRBV30 and TRBJ2-7; 10 bases align to TRBD2. Germline lookup yields CDR1 GTSNPN and CDR2 SVGIG (reference sequence). This CDR3 has 14 residues. Trimming at V came to 0 bases and at J to 3 bases, leaving 2 bases not matched to a gene. CDR3 loop: CAWSVTSGNYEQYF. In DNA, the CDR3 is TGTGCCTGGAGTGTTACTAGCGGGAACTACGAGCAGTACTTC.

This clone was seen only once. The CDR3 DNA reads as TGTGCCAGCAGGGACAGAGGGTTCTCGGGCTCTACCTACAATGAGCAGTTCTTC. Translating gives CASRDRGFSGSTYNEQFF. The chain is built from TRBV7-2 and TRBJ2-1, with a tentative D call TRBD1 (6 bases). Germline CDR1 reads SGHTA; CDR2 reads FQGNSA. The CDR3 runs to 18 residues. The V and J ends lost 6 bases and 2 bases respectively, with 23 bases between them. Together with reference TRBV7-2 and TRBJ2-1, the CDR3 gives the full variable domain: GAGVSQSPSNKVTEKGKDVELRCDPISGHTALYWYRQSLGQGLEFLIYFQGNSAPDKSGLPSDRFSAERTGGSVSTLTIQRTQQEDSAVYLCASRDRGFSGSTYNEQFFGPGTRLTVL.

This clone has just one count. The chain uses TRBV15 and TRBJ2-1; D may be TRBD1 (5 bases). The germline V and J ends were trimmed by 4 bases and 6 bases, with 16 bases remaining between them. CDR3 size: 15 residues. Germline V CDR1 and CDR2: LNHNV, YYDKDF (reference sequence). CDR3 protein: CATSTQGAFPNEQFF. CDR3 bases: TGTGCCACCAGCACTCAAGGGGCTTTCCCCAATGAGCAGTTCTTC.

This chain joins TRBV7-9 and TRBJ2-1; D unclear. The V gene's germline CDR1 is SEHNR and CDR2 FQNEAQ (reference sequence). The V and J ends lost 8 bases and 0 bases respectively, with 8 bases between them. The CDR3 is 13 residues long. The CDR3 loop is CASLDFSYNEQFF. The CDR3 DNA reads TGTGCCAGCTTAGACTTCTCCTACAATGAGCAGTTCTTC.

The chain links TRBV7-8 to TRBJ1-5; D uncertain. Germline assignment: CDR1 SGHVS and CDR2 FQNEAQ. The CDR3 has 18 residues. V was trimmed by 0 bases and J by 4 bases, leaving 19 bases between them. The DNA of the CDR3 is TGTGCCAGCAGCTTAGCGCGACAAGACCGTGTAGGGAATCAGCCCCAGCATTTT. This sequence encodes CASSLARQDRVGNQPQHF.

This chain uses TRBV28 with TRBJ1-5; 8 nucleotides match TRBD1. This CDR3 has 15 residues. Germline V lookup: CDR1 MDHEN, CDR2 SYDVKM. The trim removed 3 bases at V and 1 base at J, leaving 2 bases unmatched. CDR3 sequence: CASSLRTGSNQPQHF. CDR3 bases: TGTGCCAGCAGTTTGAGGACAGGGAGCAATCAGCCCCAGCATTTT.